These 9 T cell receptor beta chains came from one sample sequenced in a study of identical twins. TCRdb itself ran the 5' RACE reads through MiXCR, one entry per CDR3 protein. This sample has 1,800,000 or so distinct CDR3 sequences, with less than 35% found just once. The sequenced sample was cord blood. These receptors all come from a newborn girl in good health.

Only a few counts were recorded for this clonotype. The genes are TRBV7-9 and TRBJ1-4; D is unclear. The CDR3 extends over 14 amino acids. Trimming left V 2 bases short and J 4 bases short, with 8 bases between. Germline V gene lookup returns CDR1 SEHNR and CDR2 FQNEAQ (reference sequence). This CDR3 is CASSLRPVNEKLFF. In nucleotides, the CDR3 is TGTGCCAGCAGCTTACGTCCGGTTAATGAAAAACTGTTTTTT.

This chain links TRBV7-6 with TRBJ2-7; no clear D. Germline V gene data show CDR1 as SGHVS and CDR2 as FNYEAQ. The CDR3 totals 15 residues. Trimming took off 2 bases at V and 2 bases at J, with 13 bases between the two ends. The CDR3 sequence is CASSLIVGSTYEQYF. In DNA, the CDR3 is TGTGCCAGCAGCTTAATTGTCGGGTCTACCTACGAGCAGTACTTC.

Only a few counts were recorded for this clonotype. The chain carries TRBV7-9 and TRBJ2-1; 9 bases line up with TRBD2. The CDR3 loop spans 15 amino acids. Unmatched junction bases numbered 9, after V lost 4 bases and J lost 8 bases. The V gene's germline CDR1 is SEHNR and CDR2 FQNEAQ (reference sequence). Here the CDR3 reads CASSYPGLATDEQFF. The CDR3 bases are TGTGCCAGCAGCTATCCGGGACTAGCAACGGATGAGCAGTTCTTC.

The chain is built from TRBV6-8 and TRBJ2-5; tentatively, D is TRBD1 (6 bases). Trimming pared 5 bases from V and 2 bases from J, leaving 18 bases between. This CDR3 is 16 amino acids long. In germline, CDR1 is MNHGY, CDR2 SAAAGT. CDR3 region: CASSSPRDRLQETQYF. The CDR3 DNA sequence: TGTGCCAGCAGTAGCCCCCGAGACAGGCTTCAAGAGACCCAGTACTTC.

This clonotype appeared a few times. V usage is TRBV7-9 and J usage is TRBJ1-2; no definite D call. Per the germline V gene, CDR1 is SEHNR and CDR2 is FQNEAQ (reference sequence). The CDR3 runs to 14 residues. V shed 2 bases and J shed 10 bases, with 17 bases lying between them. CDR3 region: CASSLKREGPHYTF. In DNA form, the CDR3 reads TGTGCCAGCAGCTTAAAAAGGGAAGGCCCTCACTACACCTTC. Together with reference TRBV7-9 and TRBJ1-2, the CDR3 gives the full variable domain: DTGVSQNPRHKITKRGQNVTFRCDPISEHNRLYWYRQTLGQGPEFLTYFQNEAQLEKSRLLSDRFSAERPKGSFSTLEIQRTEQGDSAMYLCASSLKREGPHYTFGSGTRLTVV.

A few counts support this clonotype. This sequence joins TRBV10-3 and TRBJ2-7, with D possibly being TRBD1 or TRBD2 (6 bases each). The germline V and J ends were trimmed by 11 bases and 3 bases, with 17 bases remaining between them. CDR1 and CDR2 (germline): ENHRY, SYGVKD. This CDR3 spans 13 amino acids. Here the CDR3 reads CAGGPDNDYEQYF. The DNA of the CDR3 is TGTGCCGGGGGGCCGGACAACGACTACGAGCAGTACTTC.

CDR3 coding DNA: TGTGCCAGCAGAGGGACAGGGAGTACTGGTGGCTACACCTTC. Its protein product is CASRGTGSTGGYTF. The J gene is TRBJ1-2, the V gene TRBV6-6; 9 bases fit TRBD1. This CDR3 is 14 amino acids long. CDR1 is MNHNY, CDR2 SVGAGI, per germline (reference sequence). The ends lost 6 bases at V and 7 bases at J; junction bases unmatched: 9.

Details on this clonotype: A much larger clone differs by one base, so this may be a read error. The gene calls are TRBV3-1 and TRBJ2-7; D is perhaps TRBD2 (5 bases). Near its end, the DNA agrees better with TRBJ2-1, so the J call may be wrong. The CDR3 sequence is 14 residues long. CDR1 LGHDT and CDR2 YNNKEL come from the germline V gene (reference sequence). CDR3 DNA: TGTGCCAGCAGCCGGGGAGTTAGTTCCTACGAGCAGTTCTTC. Amino acids: CASSRGVSSYEQFF.

This clonotype was seen a few times. The chain combines TRBV11-2 with TRBJ2-3; D not certain. Germline lookup yields CDR1 SGHAT and CDR2 FQNNGV. V lost 5 bases and J 2 bases, leaving 14 bases between the germline ends. The CDR3 spans 15 residues. CDR3 sequence reads: CASSPLANPTDTQYF. The DNA for the CDR3 is TGTGCCAGCAGCCCTCTGGCGAACCCCACAGATACGCAGTATTTT.